This T cell receptor (beta chain) was found in a study of blood T cell repertoires in COVID-19. This clone was found a few times. The germline V gene encodes CDR1 LGHNT and CDR2 FRNRAP. The CDR3 is 17 residues long. The V and J ends lost 0 bases and 7 bases, in that order; junction bases with no gene match: 10. Per the original methods: Reference gene primer amplification gave nucleated cell count estimates. The protocol was immunoSEQ multiplex PCR, while the TCRdb copy is restricted to in-frame clones and leaves out a portion. V and J calls and clone size come straight from that table; D and trimming were deduced from the DNA. The sample consists of 200,000 to 250,000 clones, approximately 84% of them appearing once.

The TCR was taken from a woman between 25 and 40 years old who had recovered from COVID-19. The specimen sequenced was peripheral blood. The V call is TRBV12-5, the J call TRBJ2-1; 9 nucleotides align to TRBD2. CDR3: CASGLVLGAGGRNEQFF. The CDR3 DNA reads TGTGCTAGTGGTTTGGTACTGGGAGCGGGGGGCCGAAATGAGCAGTTCTTC. The full variable domain, its missing parts supplied by reference TRBV12-5 and TRBJ2-1, is DARVTQTPRHKVTEMGQEVTMRCQPILGHNTVFWYRQTMMQGLELLAYFRNRAPLDDSGMPKDRFSAEMPDATLATLKIQPSEPRDSAVYFCASGLVLGAGGRNEQFFGPGTRLTVL.